This paragraph reports one T cell receptor (beta chain). The antigen remains undetermined. Separation from the 666-subject first cohort characterized the approximately 120-subject validation cohort, to which the donors belonged. V lost 3 bases and J lost 5, with 13 bases in between. Germline CDR1 is SNHLY and CDR2 is FYNNEI. The CDR3 covers 14 residues. This sample is drawn from a study of cytomegalovirus exposure and HLA in healthy donors. Overall study findings and caveats: While the bulk of TCR sequences proved rare, some public TCRs turned up in many donors. Among the CMV-associated chains, three were confirmed in vitro as specific for CMV antigens.

The protocol was immunoSEQ multiplex PCR, while the TCRdb copy is restricted to in-frame clones and leaves out a portion. The sample consists of approximately 200,000 clones, almost 90% of them appearing once. The specimen sequenced was PBMCs. The sequence derives from a woman between 18 and 29 years old in good health and CMV-seronegative. The V gene is TRBV2, the J gene TRBJ2-5, with D possibly being TRBD2 (6 bases). The CDR3 DNA reads as TGTGCCAGCAGTGACTTCCCAGGGAGGGAGACCCAGTACTTC. Protein: CASSDFPGRETQYF.